Listed below are T cell receptor beta chains from one sample, sequenced in a study of blood T cell repertoires in COVID-19. TCRdb keeps only in-frame clones here, not all; method: immunoSEQ multiplex PCR. The sample comprises approximately 82,000 clones, around 89% of which are singletons, and around 1% rests with the top ten. Specimen: PBMCs or T cells enriched from blood (not recorded which). Every receptor here comes from a woman between 50 and 59 years old with acute COVID-19. The CDR3 runs from the conserved cysteine through the conserved F or W. The D gene is left open where the match is weak. Size is omitted from some rows. Given values are once, few, many or a class for expanded clones.

clone_size: -
d_call: TRBD1
j_call: TRBJ1-1
v_call: TRBV19
cdr3_aa: CASSKLQGDTEAFF
cdr3_nt: TGTGCCAGTAGCAAACTCCAGGGGGACACTGAAGCTTTCTTT

clone_size: -
d_call: TRBD2
j_call: TRBJ2-2
v_call: TRBV27
cdr3_aa: CASSALRERDGELFF
cdr3_nt: TGTGCCAGCAGTGCTCTACGGGAGCGGGACGGGGAGCTGTTTTTT

clone_size: -
d_call: -
j_call: TRBJ2-3
v_call: TRBV30
cdr3_aa: CAWMRDTDTQYF
cdr3_nt: TGTGCCTGGATGAGAGACACAGATACGCAGTATTTT

clone_size: -
d_call: TRBD1
j_call: TRBJ1-1
v_call: TRBV19
cdr3_aa: CASSIDIRIADRVNTEAFF
cdr3_nt: TGTGCCAGTAGTATAGATATTCGAATCGCCGACAGGGTGAACACTGAAGCTTTCTTT

clone_size: -
d_call: TRBD2
j_call: TRBJ2-7
v_call: TRBV6-5
cdr3_aa: CASSSDLAGAFYEQYF
cdr3_nt: TGTGCCAGCAGTTCTGACCTAGCGGGAGCTTTCTACGAGCAGTACTTC

clone_size: once
d_call: -
j_call: TRBJ1-5
v_call: TRBV28
cdr3_aa: CASSLRLTAQHF
cdr3_nt: TGTGCCAGCAGTTTGAGATTAACGGCCCAGCATTTT

clone_size: -
d_call: TRBD2
j_call: TRBJ2-7
v_call: TRBV10-3
cdr3_aa: CAISEPRDRLAGVVHEQYF
cdr3_nt: TGTGCCATCAGTGAGCCAAGGGACCGACTAGCGGGAGTAGTCCACGAGCAGTACTTC

clone_size: once
d_call: TRBD1
j_call: TRBJ1-5
v_call: TRBV19
cdr3_aa: CASRLNGQGVQPQHF
cdr3_nt: TGTGCCAGTAGACTCAACGGACAGGGTGTTCAGCCCCAGCATTTT

clone_size: -
d_call: -
j_call: TRBJ1-6
v_call: TRBV5-1
cdr3_aa: CASSTDAGGNNSPLHF
cdr3_nt: TGCGCCAGCAGCACGGACGCGGGGGGAAACAATTCACCCCTCCACTTT

clone_size: -
d_call: -
j_call: TRBJ2-7
v_call: TRBV19
cdr3_aa: CASSSRSFGEQYF
cdr3_nt: TGTGCCAGTAGTTCCCGTTCATTCGGCGAGCAGTACTTC

clone_size: once
d_call: TRBD1
j_call: TRBJ1-1
v_call: TRBV6-5
cdr3_aa: CASSYMTGHNLLEAFF
cdr3_nt: TGTGCCAGCAGTTATATGACAGGGCATAATCTTCTTGAAGCTTTCTTT

clone_size: -
d_call: -
j_call: TRBJ1-5
v_call: TRBV30
cdr3_aa: CAWSVGSTINQPQHF
cdr3_nt: TGTGCCTGGAGTGTAGGCAGTACTATCAATCAGCCCCAGCATTTT

clone_size: -
d_call: -
j_call: TRBJ2-1
v_call: TRBV24-1
cdr3_aa: CATSDLGTSGYHEQFF
cdr3_nt: TGTGCCACCAGTGATTTGGGAACTAGTGGGTATCATGAGCAGTTCTTC

clone_size: -
d_call: TRBD1
j_call: TRBJ2-6
v_call: TRBV5-6
cdr3_aa: CASSLLGTGGAGANVLTF
cdr3_nt: TGTGCCAGCAGCTTGCTCGGGACAGGGGGCGCGGGGGCCAACGTCCTGACTTTC

clone_size: -
d_call: TRBD1
j_call: TRBJ1-6
v_call: TRBV25-1
cdr3_aa: CASSSPPGQGNSPLHF
cdr3_nt: TGTGCCAGCAGTTCGCCCCCCGGACAGGGAAATTCACCCCTCCACTTT

clone_size: -
d_call: TRBD1
j_call: TRBJ1-2
v_call: TRBV30
cdr3_aa: CAWGTGGWYGYTF
cdr3_nt: TGTGCCTGGGGCACAGGGGGCTGGTATGGCTACACCTTC

clone_size: -
d_call: -
j_call: TRBJ1-4
v_call: TRBV11-2
cdr3_aa: CASSQNRAHNEKLFF
cdr3_nt: TGTGCCAGCAGCCAAAACAGGGCTCATAATGAAAAACTGTTTTTT

clone_size: -
d_call: -
j_call: TRBJ1-2
v_call: TRBV5-1
cdr3_aa: CASSPGGGIYGYTF
cdr3_nt: TGCGCCAGCAGCCCTGGTGGGGGGATATATGGCTACACCTTC

clone_size: -
d_call: -
j_call: TRBJ2-7
v_call: TRBV3-1/TRBV3-2
cdr3_aa: CASSQVSGNSYEQYF
cdr3_nt: TGTGCCAGCAGCCAAGTTAGCGGAAACTCCTACGAGCAGTACTTC

clone_size: -
d_call: -
j_call: TRBJ1-3
v_call: TRBV6-5
cdr3_aa: CASLGSLGGNTIYF
cdr3_nt: TGTGCCAGCCTCGGGAGCCTGGGAGGAAACACCATATATTTT

clone_size: -
d_call: -
j_call: TRBJ2-2
v_call: TRBV9
cdr3_aa: CASSVGSRNTGELFF
cdr3_nt: TGTGCCAGCAGCGTAGGATCTAGAAACACCGGGGAGCTGTTTTTT

clone_size: -
d_call: -
j_call: TRBJ2-2
v_call: TRBV5-4
cdr3_aa: CASSLGAQGYGELFF
cdr3_nt: TGTGCCAGCAGCTTGGGCGCACAGGGTTACGGGGAGCTGTTTTTT

clone_size: -
d_call: TRBD1
j_call: TRBJ1-1
v_call: TRBV29-1
cdr3_aa: CSVSAQGAGTEAFF
cdr3_nt: TGCAGCGTTTCCGCACAGGGGGCTGGAACTGAAGCTTTCTTT

clone_size: -
d_call: TRBD2
j_call: TRBJ2-1
v_call: TRBV11-3
cdr3_aa: CASSPTSGMDNEQFF
cdr3_nt: TGTGCCAGCAGCCCCACTAGCGGGATGGACAATGAGCAGTTCTTC

clone_size: -
d_call: -
j_call: TRBJ1-1
v_call: TRBV12-3/TRBV12-4
cdr3_aa: CASSRGTEAFF
cdr3_nt: TGTGCCAGCAGTCGGGGCACTGAAGCTTTCTTT

clone_size: once
d_call: TRBD2
j_call: TRBJ2-3
v_call: TRBV2
cdr3_aa: CAGGGLVTDTQYF
cdr3_nt: TGTGCCGGAGGGGGACTAGTGACAGATACGCAGTATTTT

clone_size: -
d_call: -
j_call: TRBJ1-4
v_call: TRBV29-1
cdr3_aa: CSVEVFLGTSGKLFF
cdr3_nt: TGCAGCGTTGAAGTATTTTTGGGTACCAGCGGGAAACTGTTTTTT

clone_size: -
d_call: -
j_call: TRBJ1-6
v_call: TRBV10-3
cdr3_aa: CAISPGNEVHSPLHF
cdr3_nt: TGTGCCATCAGCCCCGGTAATGAGGTCCATTCACCCCTCCACTTT

clone_size: -
d_call: -
j_call: TRBJ2-7
v_call: TRBV11-2
cdr3_aa: CASSLEGGYEQYF
cdr3_nt: TGTGCCAGCAGCTTAGAGGGAGGATACGAGCAGTACTTC

clone_size: -
d_call: -
j_call: TRBJ1-1
v_call: TRBV18
cdr3_aa: CASSPPRLGGNTEAFF
cdr3_nt: TGTGCCAGCTCACCACCCCGCCTCGGGGGAAACACTGAAGCTTTCTTT

clone_size: -
d_call: -
j_call: TRBJ1-1
v_call: TRBV7-2
cdr3_aa: CASSPLVGVNTEAFF
cdr3_nt: TGTGCCAGCAGCCCCCTCGTCGGGGTGAACACTGAAGCTTTCTTT

clone_size: -
d_call: TRBD2
j_call: TRBJ2-3
v_call: TRBV10-2
cdr3_aa: CASSESVAGPRTQYF
cdr3_nt: TGCGCCAGCAGTGAGTCTGTAGCGGGGCCCCGCACGCAGTATTTT

clone_size: -
d_call: TRBD2
j_call: TRBJ2-3
v_call: TRBV4-1
cdr3_aa: CASSQAPSSGSPDTQYF
cdr3_nt: TGCGCCAGCAGCCAAGCCCCTTCTAGCGGGAGCCCAGATACGCAGTATTTT

clone_size: -
d_call: TRBD2
j_call: TRBJ2-7
v_call: TRBV7-8
cdr3_aa: CASSLGRFRGGSYEQYF
cdr3_nt: TGTGCCAGCAGCTTAGGACGGTTTCGCGGGGGCTCCTACGAGCAGTACTTC

clone_size: -
d_call: TRBD2
j_call: TRBJ2-7
v_call: TRBV24-1
cdr3_aa: CATSDRAGSSYEQYF
cdr3_nt: TGTGCCACCAGTGACAGAGCGGGGAGCTCCTACGAGCAGTACTTC

clone_size: -
d_call: -
j_call: TRBJ1-2
v_call: TRBV6-1
cdr3_aa: CASSESGSYGYTF
cdr3_nt: TGTGCCAGCAGTGAATCAGGTTCCTATGGCTACACCTTC

clone_size: -
d_call: -
j_call: TRBJ2-3
v_call: TRBV24-1
cdr3_aa: CATSSLGLPGGTDTQYF
cdr3_nt: TGTGCCACCTCCTCCCTGGGACTTCCTGGGGGAACAGATACGCAGTATTTT

clone_size: once
d_call: -
j_call: TRBJ2-7
v_call: TRBV6-1
cdr3_aa: CASSEEGLLYEQYF
cdr3_nt: TGTGCCAGCAGTGAAGAGGGGCTCCTCTACGAGCAGTACTTC

clone_size: -
d_call: -
j_call: TRBJ2-4
v_call: TRBV21-1
cdr3_aa: CASSKGASGNRAKNIQYF
cdr3_nt: TGTGCCAGCAGCAAAGGTGCTTCGGGGAATCGAGCCAAAAACATTCAGTACTTC

clone_size: -
d_call: TRBD2
j_call: TRBJ2-7
v_call: TRBV3-1/TRBV3-2
cdr3_aa: CASSKRLADTYEQYF
cdr3_nt: TGTGCCAGCAGCAAACGACTAGCGGACACCTACGAGCAGTACTTC

clone_size: -
d_call: -
j_call: TRBJ1-1
v_call: TRBV5-1
cdr3_aa: CASSSGTQNTEAFF
cdr3_nt: TGCGCCAGCAGTTCCGGGACACAGAACACTGAAGCTTTCTTT

clone_size: -
d_call: -
j_call: TRBJ1-2
v_call: TRBV18
cdr3_aa: CASSPPEKSYGYTF
cdr3_nt: TGTGCCAGCTCACCACCGGAGAAAAGCTATGGCTACACCTTC

clone_size: -
d_call: -
j_call: TRBJ1-4
v_call: TRBV2
cdr3_aa: CASTLDPQFNEKLFF
cdr3_nt: TGTGCCAGCACATTAGATCCACAGTTTAATGAAAAACTGTTTTTT

clone_size: -
d_call: -
j_call: TRBJ1-4
v_call: TRBV27
cdr3_aa: CASSLSGGPLFF
cdr3_nt: TGTGCCAGCAGTTTATCGGGGGGTCCACTGTTTTTT

clone_size: -
d_call: TRBD1
j_call: TRBJ1-6
v_call: TRBV14
cdr3_aa: CASSQTGRNSPLHF
cdr3_nt: TGTGCCAGCAGCCAGACAGGGCGAAATTCACCCCTCCACTTT

clone_size: -
d_call: -
j_call: TRBJ1-4
v_call: TRBV18
cdr3_aa: CASSPRTKEGEKLFF
cdr3_nt: TGTGCCAGCTCACCACGCACAAAGGAGGGTGAAAAACTGTTTTTT

clone_size: -
d_call: TRBD1
j_call: TRBJ2-5
v_call: TRBV5-1
cdr3_aa: CASSLGQGSETQYF
cdr3_nt: TGCGCCAGCAGCTTGGGACAGGGGTCAGAGACCCAGTACTTC

clone_size: -
d_call: -
j_call: TRBJ1-2
v_call: TRBV24-1
cdr3_aa: CATSDLRGGVYGYTF
cdr3_nt: TGTGCCACCAGTGATTTGCGAGGGGGGGTCTATGGCTACACCTTC

clone_size: -
d_call: TRBD2
j_call: TRBJ2-7
v_call: TRBV25-1
cdr3_aa: CASRTSGSYHEQYF
cdr3_nt: TGTGCCAGCAGAACTAGCGGGAGCTACCACGAGCAGTACTTC

clone_size: -
d_call: -
j_call: TRBJ1-1
v_call: TRBV19
cdr3_aa: CASSTNRAMNTEAFF
cdr3_nt: TGTGCCAGTAGTACAAACAGGGCGATGAACACTGAAGCTTTCTTT

clone_size: -
d_call: -
j_call: TRBJ2-3
v_call: TRBV3-1/TRBV3-2
cdr3_aa: CASSPGEGTDTQYF
cdr3_nt: TGTGCCAGCAGCCCAGGGGAAGGGACAGATACGCAGTATTTT

clone_size: -
d_call: TRBD2
j_call: TRBJ2-1
v_call: TRBV9
cdr3_aa: CASSLSGRVAYNEQFF
cdr3_nt: TGTGCCAGCAGCTTAAGCGGGAGGGTAGCCTACAATGAGCAGTTCTTC

clone_size: -
d_call: TRBD2
j_call: TRBJ2-1
v_call: TRBV9
cdr3_aa: CASTLGGLAGGPYNEQFF
cdr3_nt: TGTGCCAGCACCCTGGGGGGACTAGCGGGAGGGCCTTACAATGAGCAGTTCTTC

clone_size: -
d_call: -
j_call: TRBJ1-2
v_call: TRBV5-5
cdr3_aa: CASSRGNYGYTF
cdr3_nt: TGTGCCAGCAGTCGGGGGAACTATGGCTACACCTTC

clone_size: -
d_call: -
j_call: TRBJ2-3
v_call: TRBV7-2
cdr3_aa: CASSLRGSTDTQYF
cdr3_nt: TGTGCCAGCAGCTTACGAGGGAGCACAGATACGCAGTATTTT

clone_size: -
d_call: -
j_call: TRBJ1-2
v_call: TRBV14
cdr3_aa: CASSPQGYYGYTF
cdr3_nt: TGTGCCAGCAGCCCACAGGGCTACTATGGCTACACCTTC

clone_size: -
d_call: -
j_call: TRBJ1-1
v_call: TRBV15
cdr3_aa: CATSRDVSAEAFF
cdr3_nt: TGTGCCACCAGCAGAGATGTTTCCGCTGAAGCTTTCTTT